This TCR beta chain was identified in a study of cytomegalovirus exposure and HLA in healthy donors. Whole-study results and caveats: A later analysis found common viral pathogens apparently linked to several of the most significant clusters. Most likely, a cluster of highly shared sequence variants arose as a sequencing artifact. A later analysis found that most CMV-associated TCR beta chains appeared HLA-restricted.

Details on this clone: Its antigen is unknown.

60 Vbeta and 13 Jbeta primers were used in PCR. The table came from immunoSEQ multiplex PCR; TCRdb's copy has only in-frame clones and leaves some out. Among around 200,000 clones listed, around 80% were seen once. Trimming removed 7 bases from V and 5 bases from J; junction bases left unmatched: 7. Germline V gene lookup returns CDR1 SNHLY and CDR2 FYNNEI. The CDR3 totals 13 residues. The sample taken for sequencing was PBMCs. V is TRBV2 and J is TRBJ2-5, with 7 positions matching TRBD1. The clonotype originates from a woman between 55 and 75 years old in good health and CMV-seropositive. CDR3 sequence reads: CASKQGLGETQYF. The DNA for the CDR3 is TGTGCCAGCAAACAGGGGCTAGGGGAGACCCAGTACTTC.